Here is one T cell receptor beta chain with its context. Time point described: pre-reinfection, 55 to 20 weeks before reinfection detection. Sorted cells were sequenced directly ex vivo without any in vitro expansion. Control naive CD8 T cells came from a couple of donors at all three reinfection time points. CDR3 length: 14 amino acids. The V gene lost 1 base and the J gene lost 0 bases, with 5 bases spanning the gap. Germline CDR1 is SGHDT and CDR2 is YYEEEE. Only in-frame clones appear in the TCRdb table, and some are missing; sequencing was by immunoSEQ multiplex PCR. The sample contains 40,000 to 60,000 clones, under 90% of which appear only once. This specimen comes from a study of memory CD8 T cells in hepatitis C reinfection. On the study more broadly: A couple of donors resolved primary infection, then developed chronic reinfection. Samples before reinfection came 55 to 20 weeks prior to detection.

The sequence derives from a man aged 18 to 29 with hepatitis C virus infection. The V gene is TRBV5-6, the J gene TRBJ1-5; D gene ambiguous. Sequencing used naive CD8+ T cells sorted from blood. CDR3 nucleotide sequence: TGTGCCAGCAGCTTGTTCGGTAGCAATCAGCCCCAGCATTTT. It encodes CASSLFGSNQPQHF.